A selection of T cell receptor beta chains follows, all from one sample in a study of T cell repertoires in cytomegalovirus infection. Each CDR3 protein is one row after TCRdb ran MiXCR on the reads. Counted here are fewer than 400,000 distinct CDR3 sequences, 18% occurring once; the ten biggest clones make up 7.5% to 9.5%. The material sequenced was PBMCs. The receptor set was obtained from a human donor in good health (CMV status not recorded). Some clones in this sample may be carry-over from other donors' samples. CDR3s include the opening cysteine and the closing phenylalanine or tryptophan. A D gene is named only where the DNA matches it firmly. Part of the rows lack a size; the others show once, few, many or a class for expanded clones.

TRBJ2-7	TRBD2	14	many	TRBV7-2	TGTGCCAGCAGCTACAGCGGGGGGGGTTACGAGCAGTACTTC	CASSYSGGGYEQYF
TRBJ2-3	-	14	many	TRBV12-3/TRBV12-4	TGTGCCAGCAGCTCCGGGCCCAGTGTAGATACGCAGTATTTT	CASSSGPSVDTQYF
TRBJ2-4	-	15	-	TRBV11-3	TGTGCCAGCAGCGCGGGGGGGCAGGGGGCGAACATTCAGTACTTC	CASSAGGQGANIQYF
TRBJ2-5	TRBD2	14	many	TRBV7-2	TGTGCCAGCAACCTAGCGGGGCCAACAGAGCCCCAGTACTTC	CASNLAGPTEPQYF
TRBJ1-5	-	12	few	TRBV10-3	TGTGCCATCAGTGACACAGATCAGCCCCAGCATTTT	CAISDTDQPQHF
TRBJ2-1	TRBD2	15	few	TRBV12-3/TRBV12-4	TGTGCCAGCAGTTTAAACGCGGGAGAGGATGTGTGGCAGTTCTTC	CASSLNAGEDVWQFF
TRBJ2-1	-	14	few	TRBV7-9	TGTGCCAGCAGCTTGTCCTACAGTCACAATGAGCAGTTCTTC	CASSLSYSHNEQFF
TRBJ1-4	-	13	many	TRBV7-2	TGTGCCAGCAGCTTCCGGACTGGGAGGAATATGTTTTTT	CASSFRTGRNMFF
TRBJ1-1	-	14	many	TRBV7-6	TGTGCCAGCAGCTTAGTGGCGGAGAACACTGAAGCTTTCTTT	CASSLVAENTEAFF
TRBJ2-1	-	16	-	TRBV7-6	TGTGCCAGCAGCTTAGTTGGCGGCTTAAGATACAATGAGCAGTTCTTC	CASSLVGGLRYNEQFF
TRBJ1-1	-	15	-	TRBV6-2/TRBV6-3	TGTGCCAGCAGTAGGACGGGTTTTGTTGGGACTGAAGCTTTCTTT	CASSRTGFVGTEAFF
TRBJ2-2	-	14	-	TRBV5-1	TGCGCCACCTCACTAGATCCGAACACCGGGGAGCTGTTTTTT	CATSLDPNTGELFF
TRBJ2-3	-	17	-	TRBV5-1	TGCGCCAGCAGCTTGTCGCCGGGGCCGCCCCGCACAGATACGCAGTATTTT	CASSLSPGPPRTDTQYF
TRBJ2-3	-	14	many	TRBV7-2	TGTGCCAGCAGCCCCAATAGTTACACAGATACGCAGTATTTT	CASSPNSYTDTQYF
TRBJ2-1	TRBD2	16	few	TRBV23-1	TGCGCCAGCAGTCACCCACGACTAGCGGGAGATAATGAGCAGTTCTTC	CASSHPRLAGDNEQFF
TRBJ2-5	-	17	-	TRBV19	-	CASTSGPGLQIGETQYF
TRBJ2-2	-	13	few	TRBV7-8	TGTGCCAGCAGCATTGACGGGGCCGGGGAGCTGTTTTTT	CASSIDGAGELFF
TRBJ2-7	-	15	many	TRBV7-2	TGTGCCAGCAGCCCACAGGGCAATGTGCTATACGAGCAGTACTTC	CASSPQGNVLYEQYF
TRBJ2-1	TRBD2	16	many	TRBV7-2	TGTGCCAGCAGCTCCCGGGGGGGGGAGGGATACAATGAGCAGTTCTTC	CASSSRGGEGYNEQFF
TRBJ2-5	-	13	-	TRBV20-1	TGCAGTGCTAGAGATCCAATAGCCACGCAACAGTACTTC	CSARDPIATQQYF
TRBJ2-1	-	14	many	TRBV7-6	TGTGCCAGCAGCCCGCTCCCGTCCGTCAATGAGCAGTTCTTC	CASSPLPSVNEQFF
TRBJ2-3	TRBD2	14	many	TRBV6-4	TGTGCCAGCAGTGACGGACTAGCCACAGATACGCAGTATTTT	CASSDGLATDTQYF
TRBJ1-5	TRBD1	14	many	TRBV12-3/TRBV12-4	TGTGCCAGCAGTTCACAGGGGGCAGGTCAGCCCCAGCATTTT	CASSSQGAGQPQHF
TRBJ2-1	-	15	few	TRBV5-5	TGTGCCAGCAGCTTGGGGGGACCGACTGGATTTGCGCAGTTCTTC	CASSLGGPTGFAQFF
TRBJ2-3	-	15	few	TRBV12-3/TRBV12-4	TGTGCCAGCAGTTTAGAGACTAGATTCACAGATACGCAGTATTTT	CASSLETRFTDTQYF
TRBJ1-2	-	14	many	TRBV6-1	TGTGCCAGCAGTGTAGATAGAGGGGACTTTGGCTACACCTTC	CASSVDRGDFGYTF
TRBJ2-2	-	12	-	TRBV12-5	TGTGCTAGTGGTTTGGTAACCGGGGAGCTGTTTTTT	CASGLVTGELFF
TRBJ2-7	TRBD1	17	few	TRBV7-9	TGTGCCAGCCGCCCAAGTGCCGGGACAGGCCCCTCCTACGAGCAGTACTTC	CASRPSAGTGPSYEQYF
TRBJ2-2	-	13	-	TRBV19	TGTGCCAGTAGTATCTCGAGTGCCAGGGAGCTGTTTTTT	CASSISSARELFF
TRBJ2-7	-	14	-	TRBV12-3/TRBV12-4	TGTGCCAGCACCCCATCGGGGTGGGATTCCGAGCAGTACTTC	CASTPSGWDSEQYF
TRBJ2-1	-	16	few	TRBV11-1	TGTGCCAGCAGCTTATCACGGGAGTCCCACTACAATGAGCAGTTCTTC	CASSLSRESHYNEQFF
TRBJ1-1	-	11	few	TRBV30	TGTGCCTGGTCCTTCTCCTACTCAGCTTTCTTT	CAWSFSYSAFF
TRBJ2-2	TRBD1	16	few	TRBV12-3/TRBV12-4	TGTGCCAGCAGTTTGGGGACAGGGTCGAACACCGGGGAGCTGTTTTTT	CASSLGTGSNTGELFF
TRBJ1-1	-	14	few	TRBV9	TGTGCCAGCAGCGTTAACAGGGCGAACACTGAAGCTTTCTTT	CASSVNRANTEAFF
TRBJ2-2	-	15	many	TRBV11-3	TGTGCCAGCAGCTACGGGGCCCCAGGGACCGGGGAGCTGTTTTTT	CASSYGAPGTGELFF
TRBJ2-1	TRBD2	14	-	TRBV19	TGTGCCAGTAGTTCCCGGACTAGCGGGAGTGAGCAGTTCTTC	CASSSRTSGSEQFF
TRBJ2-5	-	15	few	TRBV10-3	TGTGCCACCTCGGTCGGGTCGTTTCGAGGAGAGACCCAGTACTTC	CATSVGSFRGETQYF
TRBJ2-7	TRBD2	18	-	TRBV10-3	TGTGCCATCAGTGACCCGGGACTAGCGGGAGGGCCGGCCAACGAGCAGTACTTC	CAISDPGLAGGPANEQYF
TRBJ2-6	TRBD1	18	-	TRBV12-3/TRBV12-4	TGTGCCAGCAGTAGATCACAGGGGGTTAGGTCTGGGGCCAACGTCCTGACTTTC	CASSRSQGVRSGANVLTF
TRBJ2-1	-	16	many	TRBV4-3	TGCGCCAGCAGCCAAGAGGGGGACAATGCATACAATGAGCAGTTCTTC	CASSQEGDNAYNEQFF
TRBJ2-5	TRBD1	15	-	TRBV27	TGTGCCAGCAGTTTAAGACAGGGGGGCCAAGAGACCCAGTACTTC	CASSLRQGGQETQYF
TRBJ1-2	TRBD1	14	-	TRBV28	TGTGCCAGCCAAACCGGGACAGAAGTACATGGCTACACCTTC	CASQTGTEVHGYTF
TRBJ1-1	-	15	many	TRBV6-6	TGTGCCAGCAGTTACTTGTTGGGGGGGAACACTGAAGCTTTCTTT	CASSYLLGGNTEAFF
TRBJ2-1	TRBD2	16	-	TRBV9	TGTGCCAGCAGCCTCTCCGGGACTAGCGTTTACAATGAGCAGTTCTTC	CASSLSGTSVYNEQFF
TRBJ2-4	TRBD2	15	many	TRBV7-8	TGTGCCAGCAGCTCAGGACTAGCGGGCAAAAACATTCAGTACTTC	CASSSGLAGKNIQYF
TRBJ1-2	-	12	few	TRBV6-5	TGTGCCAGCAGGGGGGCGGGGTATGGCTACACCTTC	CASRGAGYGYTF
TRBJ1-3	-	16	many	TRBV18	TGTGCCAGCTCACAAAACGGGGCCCACTCTGGAAACACCATATATTTT	CASSQNGAHSGNTIYF
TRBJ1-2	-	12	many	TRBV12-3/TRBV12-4	TGTGCCAGCACCTTTGGGGATCTTGGCTACACCTTC	CASTFGDLGYTF
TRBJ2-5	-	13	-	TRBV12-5	TGTGCTAGTGCCTGGGGGGCAGAAGAGACCCAGTACTTC	CASAWGAEETQYF
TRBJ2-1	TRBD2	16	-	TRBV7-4	TGTGCCAGCAGCTTAGCTATCGGGGGGAAATACAATGAGCAGTTCTTC	CASSLAIGGKYNEQFF
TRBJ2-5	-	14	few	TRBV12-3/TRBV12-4	TGTGCCAGCAGTTTGTTGGGGATAGAAGAGACCCAGTACTTC	CASSLLGIEETQYF
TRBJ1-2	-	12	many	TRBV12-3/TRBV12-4	TGTGCCAGCACCCAAATTAACTATGGCTACACCTTC	CASTQINYGYTF
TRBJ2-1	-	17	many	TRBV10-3	TGTGCCATCAGTGAGTCGATCCTACCTGGGCCGAACAATGAGCAGTTCTTC	CAISESILPGPNNEQFF